This TCR beta chain was sequenced during a study of cytomegalovirus exposure and HLA in healthy donors. Looking at the study overall: The same platform was used for the 120 validation repertoires and the approximately 700 first-cohort repertoires, a later analysis reported.

Assay used: immunoSEQ multiplex PCR; TCRdb lists only in-frame clones, some missing. In the table there are some 130,000 clones, 89% of which are singletons. Study results and caveats: Cytomegalovirus association was listed for around 170 TCR beta chains. Rarity marked most TCR sequences, yet some public TCRs occurred in many donors.

Trimming removed 9 bases at V and 6 bases at J, with 17 bases between. The CDR3 spans 14 residues. In germline, CDR1 is ENHRY, CDR2 SYGVKD. Comment on this clone: Its target is unknown.

The source material was PBMCs. The source of this sequence is a woman aged 18-35 years in good health and CMV-seronegative. The chain carries TRBV10-3 and TRBJ2-2; a possible D gene is TRBD1 (5 bases). In DNA, the CDR3 is TGTGCCATAAATGGACAAGGGGTCGCCGGGGAGCTGTTTTTT. Its protein is CAINGQGVAGELFF.